This TCR beta chain was observed in a study of blood T cell repertoires in COVID-19. Looking at the study overall: The cDNA or gDNA used as material had been derived from T cells, B-cell-depleted T cells, or PBMCs.

Per the original methods: Counts of nucleated cells, estimated from reference gene primer amplification, were obtained. Assay used: immunoSEQ multiplex PCR; TCRdb lists only in-frame clones, some missing. The V and J calls and clone size are taken from that table; D and trimming were inferred from the DNA. The table has a few hundred thousand clones, about 90% seen once. Comment on this clone: One end of the junction does not line up with germline, which may come from a read error.

The CDR3 spans 12 residues. Germline lookup yields CDR1 SEHNR and CDR2 FQNEAQ (reference sequence). The chain recombines TRBV7-9 with TRBJ2-5, with D tentatively TRBD1 (7 bases). The receptor was derived from a woman in her 50s with acute or convalescent COVID-19. Sequencing was carried out using peripheral blood. This chain's CDR3 is CASSLGGTEKNF. The CDR3 region has the DNA TGTGCCAGCAGCTTAGGCGGGACAGAGAAAAACTTC.